This T cell receptor (beta chain) was documented in a study of cytomegalovirus exposure and HLA in healthy donors (dated by TCRdb to the late 2010s). For context, the study as a whole: An earlier analysis of a few hundred of the donors reported 250 to 300 Gb of sequence data and 117 million unique TCR beta sequences obtained from around 180 million T cells. An early release that covered 640 HLA-typed donors contained about 300 gigabases of sequencing data and 65 million to 100 million unique TCR sequences. Of the 300 to 450 genotyped donors, over 80% were placed in the genetic ancestry cluster associated with self-reported Caucasian donors. The aim of the study was to test whether cataloging public T cell receptors could identify signatures of past pathogen exposure. The T cell repertoires of roughly 660 subjects were profiled by immunosequencing and related to cytomegalovirus serostatus. A separate validation cohort of some 130 different subjects was used in addition to the 666-subject first cohort. The study combined high-throughput TCR immunosequencing, statistical association of individual TCRs with disease status, and machine learning to predict cytomegalovirus infection status. In a later analysis, previously published TCR beta repertoires from more than 500 donors were re-analyzed and high-resolution HLA genotyping was added so that TCR occurrence patterns could be studied. Rather than using new phenotypic data, the later analysis identified candidate immune exposures from TCR beta sequences and from how often those sequences occurred across donors. An earlier analysis of fewer than 750 of the donors used high-throughput TCR beta sequencing to judge whether each TCR beta V gene segment behaved as functional or pseudogenic. Donor age, sex, ethnicity and CMV serostatus were collected together with the repertoire data. Genome-wide SNP genotypes for about three fifths of the roughly 670 donors were used in a later genetic analysis, which treated that subset as a discovery cohort. All discovery cohort repertoires had been generated on a single sequencing platform. HLA typing covered class I and class II loci at four-digit resolution. Typing coverage varied by locus: roughly 620-640 donors for A, B, C, DRB1 and DQB1; roughly 510 for DQA1; over 600 for DPA1; approximately 470 for DPB1. Five DR-DQ haplotypes were handled as single units for association and clustering, since linkage in the cohort was strong. Among some 400 genotyped donors of the cohort, an average of approximately 240,000 unique TCR beta nucleotide sequences was sequenced per donor, of which 15% to 20% were non-productive.

The research as a whole found: A further reported finding was that TCR beta sequences accurately predicted the HLA-A and HLA-B alleles for most subjects in the first cohort. According to the authors, the approach could potentially be generalized to other disease states and immunological phenotypes. A later analysis found that HLA-associated TCR beta chains were more clonally expanded and had lower generation probabilities than equally common non-associated chains. CMV serostatus was the only immune exposure information available for the cohort. In an earlier analysis of some 640 of the donors, most TCR beta V segments were observed in productive rearrangements about 87% or about 30% of the time, broadly matching IMGT annotations. The classifier was reported to diagnose cytomegalovirus status with high specificity and sensitivity in both the original cohort and the validation cohort. When HLA alleles, especially DR and DQ, strongly co-occurred, TCR associations were difficult to assign to individual alleles. A later analysis found that TCR association rates varied across HLA loci, with DRB1 alleles showing the most associated TCRs and HLA-C alleles the fewest. Presence/absence analyses assumed roughly uniform sequencing depth across donors, an assumption that may not hold. Three of the identified cytomegalovirus-associated TCR beta chains were confirmed in vitro to be specific for cytomegalovirus antigens. Only TCR beta chains were sequenced in this cohort, and the absence of alpha or paired-chain data limited detectable features. In a later genetic analysis, a missense DCLRE1C variant was associated with V-gene and J-gene trimming of TCR beta chains, and the association was replicated in an independent cohort. Linkage disequilibrium might explain the correlated functional status among segregating V segments, but an unknown experimental factor could not be ruled out. Some IMGT-functional V segments, including TRBV6-2 and TRBV6-3, could not be told apart with the 87-base-pair reads, so those segments were excluded. Most TCR sequences were observed very rarely across donors, whereas some public TCRs were present in many individuals. In a later genetic analysis, fewer N-insertions in productive TCRs were reported among donors in an Asian-associated ancestry cluster than the roughly 700-donor mean. Because HLA typing was unavailable for some donors at each locus, only the typed subset was used in association tests. The study listed 150 to 200 TCR beta chains as associated with cytomegalovirus. The earlier analysis of approximately 590 of the donors excluded some 15 rarely observed V segments, including chromosome 9 orphons, because counts were too low. A later analysis reported that several top co-occurrence clusters appeared linked to parvovirus B19, influenza, CMV and Epstein-Barr virus. A cluster of highly shared sequence variants was judged likely to represent a technical artifact of the sequencing pipeline. Specific HLA alleles were associated with 15,000 to 20,000 TCR beta sequences at a false discovery rate of 0.05 in a later analysis. A later analysis found that most CMV-associated TCR beta chains appeared HLA-restricted, with HLA associations seemingly driven largely by CMV exposure.

In total, roughly 710 healthy bone marrow donors made up the cohort. All cohort members were sampled while nominally healthy, although unrecorded immune exposures were likely present. The donor tested CMV seronegative, placing the donor among the 350 or so seronegative members of the cohort. A peripheral blood sample was collected from each donor, and TCR beta sequencing was performed on peripheral blood mononuclear cells. The Qiagen DNeasy Blood Extraction Kit was used to extract genomic DNA from the blood cell samples. The CDR3 sequence holds 16 residues, the cysteine and phenylalanine included. Only CDR3 DNA remains: 48 bases, in frame from the first base. The germline V gene specifies MDHEN as CDR1 and SYDVKM as CDR2. Trimming at the junction amounts to 6 bases on V and 4 bases on J, and the germline ends lie 19 bases apart. Remarks on this clone: The antigen it recognizes is unknown. Base-call qualities are not available, and no considerably larger clone is one nucleotide away.

Library preparation employed the immunoSEQ multiplex PCR assay. For the multiplex PCR, a mixture combining 60 forward primers for TCR Vbeta segments and 13 reverse primers for TCR Jbeta segments was used. Amplification of the CDR3 region of rearranged TCR beta genes was performed with a multiplex PCR assay on genomic DNA. Amplified TCR beta libraries were sequenced as 87-base-pair reads on the Illumina HiSeq System. The paper's data handling went like this. In a later analysis, around 80 million unique TCR beta chains were counted across the roughly 610 repertoires, and around 10 million of these chains were shared by at least two donors. A nearest-neighbor algorithm error-corrected the raw reads and collapsed the reads into unique sequences, merging closely related sequences to remove PCR and sequencing errors. To assign V, D and J gene segments, CDR3 sequences were aligned to IMGT reference sequences. For a sequence to be retained, at least a six-nucleotide match to both a V gene segment and a J gene segment was required. Rearrangements were classified as productive when the CDR3 lacked stop codons and remained in frame with V and J, and all other rearrangements were classified as non-productive. Following IMGT convention, CDR3 was defined as the stretch from the second conserved V-encoded cysteine up to the conserved J-encoded phenylalanine. Sequences without an unambiguous match to a single V gene segment were excluded from the earlier analysis of several hundred of the donors. An earlier analysis of 550 to 650 of the donors classified V segments as functional when productive rearrangements were above 56.7% and as segregating when the standard deviation between donors was above 5%. To diagnose cytomegalovirus status from the catalog of TCR beta chain sequences, a statistical classification framework was built. In a later analysis, TCR nucleotide sequences were compared against IMGT/GENE-DB human TR gene sequences so that V and J genes could be assigned. In a later analysis, CDR3 sequences and most-parsimonious VDJ recombination scenarios were assigned using the TCRdist pipeline. In a later analysis, each TCR beta chain was defined by its CDR3 amino acid sequence together with its V-gene family, and reads without a unique V-gene family were excluded. As a way to deal with suspected cross-contamination and a sequencing artifact, a later analysis dropped 450 to 600 nucleotide sequences that were highly shared and had low generation probability. A later analysis calculated a clonal expansion index for each public chain from normalized within-repertoire ranks of inferred template counts. Generation probabilities in a later analysis came from a VDJ recombination model fitted to out-of-frame rearrangements, and those results were checked against IGoR. A later analysis scored TCR-TCR, TCR-HLA and TCR-CMV co-occurrence with hypergeometric tests, applying a repertoire-size bias correction to TCR pairs. In a later analysis, false discovery rates were estimated by permuting HLA or CMV assignments 20 times. In a later analysis, co-occurring TCRs were grouped using DBSCAN, with TCRdist sequence similarity added in when clustering inside HLA-allele-positive subsets. For co-occurrence clustering, repertoires with fewer than 30,000 or more than 120,000 public chains were excluded, along with four to six repertoires with anomalous nucleotide sharing. TCRdb carries this immuneACCESS record with in-frame sequences only. Its versions omit some clonotypes, under half of them owing to an unresolved V gene in the studies checked, with the rest unexplained. V and J calls plus clone size are reproduced from that table; the DNA served to infer D and trimming. Counted in this sample were roughly 100,000 clones; approximately 83% of them appeared once. Of the sample, about 6.3% falls within the top ten clones.

The V gene is TRBV28 and the J gene is TRBJ1-5; the D gene is perhaps TRBD1, from 6 matching bases. Sequenced sample: PBMCs. The receptor was isolated from a man aged 18-30 years in good health and CMV-seronegative. The nucleotides read TGTGCCAGCAGCCACCCGATAGCGACAGGTAATCAGCCCCAGCATTTT. Translated, it reads CASSHPIATGNQPQHF.